These T cell receptor beta chains were read from a single sample in a study of identical twins. TCRdb reanalysed the 5' RACE reads using MiXCR and keeps one entry per CDR3 protein. The sample yields 400,000 to 550,000 distinct CDR3 sequences, roughly a fifth seen once. These records were also assigned to another study, of T cells expressing NK-cell markers.

Input material: CD4+ T cells sorted from blood. The receptor set was obtained from a woman younger than 35 in good health. The CDR3 runs from the conserved cysteine through the conserved F or W. The D gene is left open where the match is weak. A row's size may be missing; if present it is once, few, many or a size class.

cdr3_nt: TGTGCCAGCAGTAAGACTAGCGGGGGGGCATCTGAGCAGTTCTTC; cdr3_aa: CASSKTSGGASEQFF; v_call: TRBV6-1; clone_size: NA; j_call: TRBJ2-1; d_call: TRBD2
cdr3_nt: TGTGCCAGTAATAGGGGGAACAATGAGCAGTTCTTC; cdr3_aa: CASNRGNNEQFF; v_call: TRBV3-1; clone_size: NA; j_call: TRBJ2-1; d_call: NA
cdr3_nt: TGTGCCAGCAGTGTCCCGGTGCGGACTCTTAACACTGAAGCTTTCTTT; cdr3_aa: CASSVPVRTLNTEAFF; v_call: TRBV6-1; clone_size: NA; j_call: TRBJ1-1; d_call: NA
cdr3_nt: TGTGCCACCAGCAGATCAGGCACTGCGCGGGGCTACACCTTC; cdr3_aa: CATSRSGTARGYTF; v_call: TRBV15; clone_size: few; j_call: TRBJ1-2; d_call: NA
cdr3_nt: TGCAGTGCTAGAGATCCGACAGAACACCAAGATACGCAGTATTTT; cdr3_aa: CSARDPTEHQDTQYF; v_call: TRBV20-1; clone_size: many; j_call: TRBJ2-3; d_call: NA
cdr3_nt: TGTGCCACCAGCAGTCCACACCGAGCGGAAAGCACAGATACGCAGTATTTT; cdr3_aa: CATSSPHRAESTDTQYF; v_call: TRBV15; clone_size: many; j_call: TRBJ2-3; d_call: NA
cdr3_nt: TGCAGTGATAGACTGGGCGGGGAAAACTACGAGCAGTACTTC; cdr3_aa: CSDRLGGENYEQYF; v_call: TRBV20-1; clone_size: few; j_call: TRBJ2-7; d_call: NA
cdr3_nt: TGCAGTGTGTTGAAGGGGGAGGTATACGAGCAGTACTTC; cdr3_aa: CSVLKGEVYEQYF; v_call: TRBV20-1; clone_size: few; j_call: TRBJ2-7; d_call: NA
cdr3_nt: TGCAGTGCTAGTTCACAGCCCGGGGAGCTGTTTTTT; cdr3_aa: CSASSQPGELFF; v_call: TRBV20-1; clone_size: NA; j_call: TRBJ2-2; d_call: NA
cdr3_nt: TGTGCCAGCAGTTTGCGGCAGACTACTAACTATGGCTACACCTTC; cdr3_aa: CASSLRQTTNYGYTF; v_call: TRBV12-3/TRBV12-4; clone_size: few; j_call: TRBJ1-2; d_call: NA
cdr3_nt: TGTGCCAGCAGCAAAGAAGATAGGGGAAAAGGCTATGGCTACACCTTC; cdr3_aa: CASSKEDRGKGYGYTF; v_call: TRBV21-1; clone_size: few; j_call: TRBJ1-2; d_call: NA
cdr3_nt: TGTGCCAGCAGCTTGCTCGGGACGAACACTGAAGCTTTCTTT; cdr3_aa: CASSLLGTNTEAFF; v_call: TRBV5-4; clone_size: NA; j_call: TRBJ1-1; d_call: NA
cdr3_nt: TGTGCCAGCAGCGCGGGACTAGCGGCAAAAGAGCAGTTCTTC; cdr3_aa: CASSAGLAAKEQFF; v_call: TRBV7-2; clone_size: NA; j_call: TRBJ2-1; d_call: TRBD2
cdr3_nt: TGCAGTGCTCTGAAGGGAGTCTACAATGAGCAGTTCTTC; cdr3_aa: CSALKGVYNEQFF; v_call: TRBV20-1; clone_size: few; j_call: TRBJ2-1; d_call: NA
cdr3_nt: TGTGCCAGCAGGAAGACAGGGATGGGGGAGACCCAGTACTTC; cdr3_aa: CASRKTGMGETQYF; v_call: TRBV12-3/TRBV12-4; clone_size: few; j_call: TRBJ2-5; d_call: TRBD1
cdr3_nt: TGCAGTGCTAGAGCCGCTAGGGGGGCGGAGACCCAGTACTTC; cdr3_aa: CSARAARGAETQYF; v_call: TRBV20-1; clone_size: few; j_call: TRBJ2-5; d_call: NA
cdr3_nt: TGTGCCAGCAGTCCCGACAGGGTGTTTGCCGGGGAGCTGTTTTTT; cdr3_aa: CASSPDRVFAGELFF; v_call: TRBV12-3/TRBV12-4; clone_size: NA; j_call: TRBJ2-2; d_call: TRBD1
cdr3_nt: TGTGCCAGCAGCTCACGGCCCACTAGCGGGATTGTTATCTTC; cdr3_aa: CASSSRPTSGIVIF; v_call: TRBV11-1; clone_size: NA; j_call: TRBJ2-1; d_call: TRBD2
cdr3_nt: TGCAGTGCTCCCCGTAGCGGGGAAGAGACCCAGTACTTC; cdr3_aa: CSAPRSGEETQYF; v_call: TRBV20-1; clone_size: NA; j_call: TRBJ2-5; d_call: TRBD2
cdr3_nt: TGTGCCAGCGGGGACAGAGGCAATCAGCCCCAGCATTTT; cdr3_aa: CASGDRGNQPQHF; v_call: TRBV6-1; clone_size: few; j_call: TRBJ1-5; d_call: TRBD1
cdr3_nt: TGCAGTGCTGGCAACCGGGACCCGGCGGGAGAGACCCAGTACTTC; cdr3_aa: CSAGNRDPAGETQYF; v_call: TRBV20-1; clone_size: NA; j_call: TRBJ2-5; d_call: NA
cdr3_nt: TGCAATGCTAGCGGGACAGCAAGTTACGAGCAGTACTTC; cdr3_aa: CNASGTASYEQYF; v_call: TRBV20-1; clone_size: NA; j_call: TRBJ2-7; d_call: TRBD2
cdr3_nt: TGCGCCAGCAGCCGAGACAGGACTAATGAAAAACTGTTTTTT; cdr3_aa: CASSRDRTNEKLFF; v_call: TRBV5-1; clone_size: few; j_call: TRBJ1-4; d_call: NA
cdr3_nt: TGCAGCGTTCGACAGGGGTACCCCCCTAGCACAGATACGCAGTATTTT; cdr3_aa: CSVRQGYPPSTDTQYF; v_call: TRBV29-1; clone_size: few; j_call: TRBJ2-3; d_call: TRBD1
cdr3_nt: TGCGCCAGCAGCTTGAATCCGGGGCGGGAAGAGACCCAGTACTTC; cdr3_aa: CASSLNPGREETQYF; v_call: TRBV5-1; clone_size: few; j_call: TRBJ2-5; d_call: NA
cdr3_nt: TGCAGTGCTACTAGGACTATTCGCTCTGAGCAGTTCTTC; cdr3_aa: CSATRTIRSEQFF; v_call: TRBV20-1; clone_size: few; j_call: TRBJ2-1; d_call: NA
cdr3_nt: TGTGCCAGCAGAACAGGGGATCTCGAGCAGTACTTC; cdr3_aa: CASRTGDLEQYF; v_call: TRBV6-5; clone_size: NA; j_call: TRBJ2-7; d_call: TRBD1
cdr3_nt: TGCGCCAGCAGCGGGGGGACTAGACACAATGAGCAGTTCTTC; cdr3_aa: CASSGGTRHNEQFF; v_call: TRBV5-1; clone_size: few; j_call: TRBJ2-1; d_call: TRBD2
cdr3_nt: TGCAGTGCCCAAGGACTAGCGGGAGAGGGCTCCTACAATGAGCAGTTCTTC; cdr3_aa: CSAQGLAGEGSYNEQFF; v_call: TRBV20-1; clone_size: many; j_call: TRBJ2-1; d_call: TRBD2
cdr3_nt: TGCAGTGCCAGGGGATATGATGAGCAGTTCTTC; cdr3_aa: CSARGYDEQFF; v_call: TRBV20-1; clone_size: NA; j_call: TRBJ2-1; d_call: NA
cdr3_nt: TGTGCCAGCAGCTTAGGGGGGACCATTCAGTACTTC; cdr3_aa: CASSLGGTIQYF; v_call: TRBV7-2; clone_size: NA; j_call: TRBJ2-4; d_call: NA
cdr3_nt: TGTGCCAGCAGTACTAGGTCTGGGGCCAACGTCCTGACTTTC; cdr3_aa: CASSTRSGANVLTF; v_call: TRBV6-5; clone_size: many; j_call: TRBJ2-6; d_call: NA
cdr3_nt: TGTGCCAGCAGCACTAGCGACACAGATACGCAGTATTTT; cdr3_aa: CASSTSDTDTQYF; v_call: TRBV6-2/TRBV6-3; clone_size: NA; j_call: TRBJ2-3; d_call: TRBD2
cdr3_nt: TGCAGTGCTAGAAGGCTAGCGGGAGTGATTGAGCAGTTCTTC; cdr3_aa: CSARRLAGVIEQFF; v_call: TRBV20-1; clone_size: few; j_call: TRBJ2-1; d_call: TRBD2
cdr3_nt: TGTGCCATCAGGGGACAGTTGAACACCGGGGAGCTGTTTTTT; cdr3_aa: CAIRGQLNTGELFF; v_call: TRBV10-3; clone_size: few; j_call: TRBJ2-2; d_call: TRBD1
cdr3_nt: TGTGCCAGCAACCAGATTAACAATGAGCAGTTCTTC; cdr3_aa: CASNQINNEQFF; v_call: TRBV7-8; clone_size: NA; j_call: TRBJ2-1; d_call: NA
cdr3_nt: TGTGCCAGCAGCCAAGTCTCCGCGGGGGTAAGCACAGATACGCAGTATTTT; cdr3_aa: CASSQVSAGVSTDTQYF; v_call: TRBV4-2; clone_size: NA; j_call: TRBJ2-3; d_call: TRBD2
cdr3_nt: TGCAGTGCTCCCCGACAGGGCTTCTATGGCTACACCTTC; cdr3_aa: CSAPRQGFYGYTF; v_call: TRBV20-1; clone_size: NA; j_call: TRBJ1-2; d_call: TRBD1
cdr3_nt: TGTGCCAGCAGCTTATCAGGGGCTGACACTGAAGCTTTCTTT; cdr3_aa: CASSLSGADTEAFF; v_call: TRBV11-3; clone_size: NA; j_call: TRBJ1-1; d_call: NA
cdr3_nt: TGCGCCAGCGGAAAAGCGCCAGAGGTCTACAATGAGCAGTTCTTC; cdr3_aa: CASGKAPEVYNEQFF; v_call: TRBV5-1; clone_size: few; j_call: TRBJ2-1; d_call: NA
cdr3_nt: TGTGCCAGCTGTTCCACACTCAGGGGAGATCAAGAGACCCAGTACTTC; cdr3_aa: CASCSTLRGDQETQYF; v_call: TRBV27; clone_size: NA; j_call: TRBJ2-5; d_call: NA
cdr3_nt: TGCAGTGCTAGACTCAGGGTGCACGAGCAGTACTTC; cdr3_aa: CSARLRVHEQYF; v_call: TRBV20-1; clone_size: few; j_call: TRBJ2-7; d_call: NA
cdr3_nt: TGCGCCAGCAGCGCCGGACACACTGAAGCTTTCTTT; cdr3_aa: CASSAGHTEAFF; v_call: TRBV5-1; clone_size: NA; j_call: TRBJ1-1; d_call: NA
cdr3_nt: TGTGCCAGCAGCGTGGGACTAGCGGACCACCAAGAGACCCAGTACTTC; cdr3_aa: CASSVGLADHQETQYF; v_call: TRBV9; clone_size: NA; j_call: TRBJ2-5; d_call: TRBD2
cdr3_nt: TGTGCCAGCAGGGGACCCGGCTATAATTCACCCCTCCACTTT; cdr3_aa: CASRGPGYNSPLHF; v_call: TRBV25-1; clone_size: few; j_call: TRBJ1-6; d_call: NA
cdr3_nt: TGTGCTAGCAGCTTATGGGGCTTTAGTAACTATGGCTACACCTTC; cdr3_aa: CASSLWGFSNYGYTF; v_call: TRBV7-7; clone_size: few; j_call: TRBJ1-2; d_call: NA